This passage covers 12 T cell receptor beta chains from one sample sequenced in a study of Ad26.COV2.S vaccination and SARS-CoV-2 variants. TCRdb's table, derived via immunoSEQ multiplex PCR, lists solely in-frame clones and lacks some. The sample shows about 680,000 clones, about 90% of them seen only once. Stated treatment: roughly 18 received Ad26.COV2.S at low or high dose, single or two shots; about 5 received placebo; per-sample allocation not given. At day 63 after the first vaccine or placebo injection, samples were drawn. The material sequenced was peripheral blood, taken in a trial of Ad26.COV2.S vaccine versus placebo. The receptors come from a person between 18 and 65 years old who received the Ad26.COV2.S COVID-19 vaccine or a placebo.

The chain carries TRBV11-2 and TRBJ2-7, with D possibly matching TRBD1 (7 bases). The germline V gene encodes CDR1 SGHAT and CDR2 FQNNGV. The CDR3 is 16 amino acids. Trimming cost V 1 base and J 3 bases, with 16 bases left between them. In DNA, the CDR3 is TGTGCCAGCAGCTTAGCCGACAGGGAGGCCCTCTACGAGCAGTACTTC. The encoded protein is CASSLADREALYEQYF. The whole variable domain, filled in from reference TRBV11-2 and TRBJ2-7, reads EAGVAQSPRYKIIEKRQSVAFWCNPISGHATLYWYQQILGQGPKLLIQFQNNGVVDDSQLPKDRFSAERLKGVDSTLKIQPAKLEDSAVYLCASSLADREALYEQYFGPGTRLTVT.

The chain employs TRBV19 and TRBJ2-3; D is uncertain. The CDR3 spans 17 residues. Germline V gene data show CDR1 as LNHDA and CDR2 as SQIVND (reference sequence). Trimming took 1 base from V and 0 from J, leaving 14 bases between them. The CDR3 loop is CASSIGPTYTSTDTQYF. CDR3 in DNA: TGTGCCAGTAGTATAGGACCGACTTACACTAGCACAGATACGCAGTATTTT.

J is TRBJ1-4 and V is TRBV5-1, with D possibly TRBD1 on 5 matching bases. The CDR3 is 15 residues long. Germline assignment: CDR1 SGHRS and CDR2 YFSETQ. V dropped 5 bases and J dropped 5 bases, with 16 bases sitting between them. The CDR3 loop is CASSELGTGNEKLFF. DNA for the CDR3: TGCGCCAGCAGTGAACTCGGGACCGGAAATGAAAAACTGTTTTTT.

The chain has TRBV6-5 and TRBJ1-1; D not resolved. V dropped 6 bases and J dropped 1 base, with 12 bases sitting between them. The CDR3 covers 14 residues. CDR1 is MNHEY and CDR2 is SVGAGI in the germline V gene. This chain's CDR3 is CASSRWDGNTEAFF. DNA for the CDR3: TGTGCCAGCAGCAGGTGGGATGGGAACACTGAAGCTTTCTTT.

V usage is TRBV5-1 and J usage is TRBJ1-2; TRBD1 might be the D (5 bases). The CDR3 has 13 amino acids. Trimming cost V 1 base and J 6 bases, with 10 bases left between them. Germline CDR1 reads SGHRS; CDR2 reads YFSETQ. CDR3: CASSLSPGNGYTF. In DNA form, the CDR3 reads TGCGCCAGCAGCTTGTCTCCAGGGAATGGCTACACCTTC.

Notes on this clone: Distinct nucleotide sequences in the sample also encode this CDR3. The CDR3 sequence: CASSLDRDYGYTF. CDR3 DNA: TGTGCCAGCAGCTTGGACCGGGACTATGGCTACACCTTC. This chain uses TRBV5-4 with TRBJ1-2; the D is unclear. Trimming removed 0 bases at V and 3 bases at J, with 6 bases between. CDR1 and CDR2 (germline): SGHNT, YYREEE (reference sequence). This CDR3 comprises 13 residues.

The rearrangement uses TRBV4-3 and TRBJ1-5, with D unresolved. Trimming left V 1 base short and J 9 bases short, with 10 bases between. Per germline, CDR1 LGHNA and CDR2 YSLEER. This CDR3 region has 13 residues. CDR3 nucleotide sequence: TGCGCCAGCAGCCAAGCTTTGTCCGGGCCCCAGCATTTT. Its protein is CASSQALSGPQHF.

The CDR3 DNA is TGTGCCAGCAGTTCCGGGACAGGGAGGCGCGAGCAGTACTTC. Translating it yields CASSSGTGRREQYF. The chain carries TRBV7-2 and TRBJ2-7, with 9 positions matching TRBD1. V gave up 6 bases and J gave up 6 bases; unmatched junction bases: 9. CDR3 length: 14 residues. CDR1 SGHTA and CDR2 FQGNSA come from the germline V gene.

The J gene is TRBJ2-7, the V gene TRBV18, with D possibly being TRBD1 (7 bases). V dropped 3 bases and J dropped 5 bases, with 20 bases sitting between them. Germline loops: CDR1 KGHSH, CDR2 LQKENI. The CDR3 is 16 residues long. The CDR3 sequence is CASSPWDSRGSDEQYF. CDR3 nucleotides: TGTGCCAGCTCACCTTGGGACTCCAGGGGGTCGGACGAGCAGTACTTC.

The gene calls are TRBV5-1 and TRBJ2-7; 10 bases match TRBD2. Germline CDR1 and CDR2: SGHRS and YFSETQ. The CDR3 sequence is 15 residues long. V shed 4 bases, J shed 0 bases, and the junction held 4 bases outside the gene matches. CDR3 protein: CASSPLAGSSYEQYF. For the CDR3, the DNA is TGCGCCAGCAGCCCACTAGCGGGGAGCTCCTACGAGCAGTACTTC.

This rearrangement joins TRBV5-1 to TRBJ2-2; D tentatively fits TRBD1 or TRBD2 (5 bases each). V was clipped by 0 bases and J by 6 bases, with 9 bases between them. Germline CDR1 SGHRS, CDR2 YFSETQ. The CDR3 extends over 14 amino acids. The CDR3 DNA is TGCGCCAGCAGCTTGGTTGAGGGACCCGGGGAGCTGTTTTTT. This translates into CASSLVEGPGELFF.

The chain recombines TRBV23-1 with TRBJ2-3; D is uncertain. TRBV23-1 is an open reading frame, and its role is uncertain. The CDR3 sequence is 15 residues long. Trimming pared 2 bases from V and 6 bases from J, leaving 15 bases between. In DNA, the CDR3 is TGCGCCAGCAGTCAACCGAGACATCCCTCGGATACGCAGTATTTT. It is translated as CASSQPRHPSDTQYF.